This entry concerns a single T cell receptor (beta chain). This record comes from a study of control samples from healthy donors and cancer patients. V lost 10 bases and J 2 bases, leaving 18 bases between the germline ends. CDR1 is MNHNY, CDR2 SVGAGI, per germline (reference sequence). CDR3 length equals 15 residues. Method: immunoSEQ multiplex PCR; TCRdb's copy keeps in-frame clones and lacks some. The data contain 100,000 to 150,000 clones, approximately 87% of them singletons. Sequenced material: blood. The V gene is TRBV6-6, the J gene TRBJ1-5, with D maybe TRBD1 (6 bases). The receptor was derived from a man aged 60 to 69 in good health. The CDR3 region has the DNA TGTGCCACTGGAGGAGGGGAGGGGGGCAATCAGCCCCAGCATTTT. Its protein is CATGGGEGGNQPQHF.